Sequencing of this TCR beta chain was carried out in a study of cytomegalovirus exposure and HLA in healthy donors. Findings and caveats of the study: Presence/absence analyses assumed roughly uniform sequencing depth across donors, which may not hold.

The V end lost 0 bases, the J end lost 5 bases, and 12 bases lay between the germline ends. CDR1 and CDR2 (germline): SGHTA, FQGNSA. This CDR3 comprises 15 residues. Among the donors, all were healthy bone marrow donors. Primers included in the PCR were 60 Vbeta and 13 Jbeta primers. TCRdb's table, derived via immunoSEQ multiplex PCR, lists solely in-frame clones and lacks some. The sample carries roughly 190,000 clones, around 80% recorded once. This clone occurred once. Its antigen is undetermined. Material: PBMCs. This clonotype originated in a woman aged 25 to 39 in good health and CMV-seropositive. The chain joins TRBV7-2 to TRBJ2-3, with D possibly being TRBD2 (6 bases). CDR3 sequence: CASSLAGSGLDTQYF. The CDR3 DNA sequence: TGTGCCAGCAGCTTAGCGGGTAGCGGCCTAGATACGCAGTATTTT.